This T cell receptor beta chain was captured in a study of shared clonotypes between healthy human individuals. The V end was cut by 1 base, the J end by 2 bases, with 6 bases between. CDR1 and CDR2 from the germline V gene are MNHEY and SVGAGI. The CDR3 loop spans 14 amino acids. Sequencing used immunoSEQ multiplex PCR; TCRdb keeps in-frame clones, though not all of them. The sample holds millions of clones, more than 85% seen once. Sequencing input: naive CD4+ T cells from PBMCs. Subset: CD45RA+ positively selected. V usage is TRBV6-5 and J usage is TRBJ1-5, with unresolved D. The clonotype comes from a young man in good health. Some clones in this sample may be carry-over from other donors' samples. The CDR3 is CASSYYRGNQPQHF. CDR3 in DNA: TGTGCCAGCAGTTACTATAGGGGCAATCAGCCCCAGCATTTT.